This is a list of T cell receptor beta chains from one sample in a study of blood T cell repertoires in COVID-19. The protocol was immunoSEQ multiplex PCR, while the TCRdb copy is restricted to in-frame clones and leaves out a portion. The sample lists 310,000 or so clones, over 75% occurring once. Sequenced sample: PBMCs or T cells enriched from blood (not recorded which). The receptors derive from a woman in her thirties or forties who had recovered from COVID-19. The CDR3 runs from the conserved cysteine through the conserved F or W. The order of the fields is CDR3 DNA, CDR3 protein, V gene, J gene, clone size, D gene. A D gene is named only where the DNA matches it firmly. The size entry is marked missing in some rows and otherwise reads once, few, many or a size class.

cdr3_nt: TGTGCCAGCAGCCACACCAGCGGGAGTACAGATACGCAGTATTTT
cdr3_aa: CASSHTSGSTDTQYF
v_call: TRBV3-1/TRBV3-2
j_call: TRBJ2-3
clone_size: NA
d_call: TRBD2

cdr3_nt: TGTGCCAGCAGTCGGGGTGGAAAACTGTTTTTT
cdr3_aa: CASSRGGKLFF
v_call: TRBV27
j_call: TRBJ1-4
clone_size: once
d_call: NA

cdr3_nt: TGTGCCAGCAGCGTTGCGGGGGGATACAATGAGCAGTTCTTC
cdr3_aa: CASSVAGGYNEQFF
v_call: TRBV7-3
j_call: TRBJ2-1
clone_size: NA
d_call: TRBD2

cdr3_nt: TGTGCCAGCAGCCTGACAGGGGGCGATTACGAGCAGTACTTC
cdr3_aa: CASSLTGGDYEQYF
v_call: TRBV5-4
j_call: TRBJ2-7
clone_size: NA
d_call: TRBD1

cdr3_nt: TGCAGCGTTGTTATCTCTGGAAACACCATATATTTT
cdr3_aa: CSVVISGNTIYF
v_call: TRBV29-1
j_call: TRBJ1-3
clone_size: NA
d_call: NA

cdr3_nt: TGCGCCAGCAGCTTAAACGGCGGCGGGAGGGGGGCAGAGACCCAGTACTTC
cdr3_aa: CASSLNGGGRGAETQYF
v_call: TRBV5-1
j_call: TRBJ2-5
clone_size: NA
d_call: TRBD2

cdr3_nt: TGTGCCAGCAGGGAACAGCGGGGTGACACCGGGGAGCTGTTTTTT
cdr3_aa: CASREQRGDTGELFF
v_call: TRBV9
j_call: TRBJ2-2
clone_size: NA
d_call: TRBD2

cdr3_nt: TGTGCCAGCAGGCCGGGACTAGCGGACAATGAGCAGTTCTTC
cdr3_aa: CASRPGLADNEQFF
v_call: TRBV5-8
j_call: TRBJ2-1
clone_size: NA
d_call: TRBD2

cdr3_nt: TGTGCCAGCAGCGTAGAGATCCGGGGAAAGGCAATTTTT
cdr3_aa: CASSVEIRGKAIF
v_call: TRBV9
j_call: TRBJ1-4
clone_size: NA
d_call: NA

cdr3_nt: TGCGCCAGCAACCCCTCCGTAGGACAGGGGTCTTGGGACGTGAACACTGAAGCTTTCTTT
cdr3_aa: CASNPSVGQGSWDVNTEAFF
v_call: TRBV5-1
j_call: TRBJ1-1
clone_size: NA
d_call: TRBD1

cdr3_nt: TGTGCCATCCAGAAGAACAGGGGGCTTAATGAAAAACTGTTTTTT
cdr3_aa: CAIQKNRGLNEKLFF
v_call: TRBV10-3
j_call: TRBJ1-4
clone_size: NA
d_call: TRBD1

cdr3_nt: TGTGCCAGCAGTGATCCAGGGTACTATGGCTACACCTTC
cdr3_aa: CASSDPGYYGYTF
v_call: TRBV25-1
j_call: TRBJ1-2
clone_size: NA
d_call: NA

cdr3_nt: TGTGCCAGCAGTGAAGCGGGTCGACAGGGGGCGAATCAGTACTTC
cdr3_aa: CASSEAGRQGANQYF
v_call: TRBV2
j_call: TRBJ2-7
clone_size: NA
d_call: TRBD1

cdr3_nt: TGTGCCAGCAGTATAGAACAGGGTAAGCACGAGCAGTACTTC
cdr3_aa: CASSIEQGKHEQYF
v_call: TRBV28
j_call: TRBJ2-7
clone_size: once
d_call: NA

cdr3_nt: TGTGCCAGTTGGGACAGTCTCTCCTACGAGCAGTACTTC
cdr3_aa: CASWDSLSYEQYF
v_call: TRBV21-1
j_call: TRBJ2-7
clone_size: NA
d_call: NA

cdr3_nt: TGCAGCGTTGATGCATTCGGGGTCTCGAAAGATACGCAGTATTTT
cdr3_aa: CSVDAFGVSKDTQYF
v_call: TRBV29-1
j_call: TRBJ2-3
clone_size: NA
d_call: NA

cdr3_nt: TGTGCCATCAGTGAGAAGGACAGGGGGAGACTCTACGAGCAGTACTTC
cdr3_aa: CAISEKDRGRLYEQYF
v_call: TRBV10-3
j_call: TRBJ2-7
clone_size: NA
d_call: TRBD1

cdr3_nt: TGTGCCAGCAGTCCCTTGGGACAGGGGGTTTCACCCCTCCACTTT
cdr3_aa: CASSPLGQGVSPLHF
v_call: TRBV6-2/TRBV6-3
j_call: TRBJ1-6
clone_size: NA
d_call: TRBD1

cdr3_nt: TGTGCCAGCAGCCACGGGGAGACCCAGTACTTC
cdr3_aa: CASSHGETQYF
v_call: TRBV5-4
j_call: TRBJ2-5
clone_size: NA
d_call: NA

cdr3_nt: TGTGCCAGCTCACCCCCCGGGACAGGTCAAGTAAATGAGCAGTTCTTC
cdr3_aa: CASSPPGTGQVNEQFF
v_call: TRBV18
j_call: TRBJ2-1
clone_size: NA
d_call: TRBD1

cdr3_nt: TGTGCCAGCAGCCCCCGGGTTAGCGGGACAGATACGCAGTATTTT
cdr3_aa: CASSPRVSGTDTQYF
v_call: TRBV3-1/TRBV3-2
j_call: TRBJ2-3
clone_size: once
d_call: TRBD2

cdr3_nt: TGTGCCAGCAGCCGACAGGGGAGCAATCAGCCCCAGCATTTT
cdr3_aa: CASSRQGSNQPQHF
v_call: TRBV25-1
j_call: TRBJ1-5
clone_size: NA
d_call: TRBD1

cdr3_nt: TGTGCCAGCAGCCAAGATGGGGGACTAGCGAGTTACGAGCAGTACTTC
cdr3_aa: CASSQDGGLASYEQYF
v_call: TRBV3-1/TRBV3-2
j_call: TRBJ2-7
clone_size: NA
d_call: TRBD2

cdr3_nt: TGTGCCAGCAGTGTTCTCCAGGGATGGTACGAGCAGTACTTC
cdr3_aa: CASSVLQGWYEQYF
v_call: TRBV2
j_call: TRBJ2-7
clone_size: NA
d_call: NA

cdr3_nt: TGTGCCACTTCTCACGGGAAAGGGAGCACAGATACGCAGTATTTT
cdr3_aa: CATSHGKGSTDTQYF
v_call: TRBV24-1
j_call: TRBJ2-3
clone_size: NA
d_call: NA

cdr3_nt: TGTGCCATCAGTGACCCCGGGACTAGCGGGAGAGGGGGGCAGTTCTTC
cdr3_aa: CAISDPGTSGRGGQFF
v_call: TRBV10-3
j_call: TRBJ2-1
clone_size: NA
d_call: TRBD2

cdr3_nt: TGTGCCAGCAGCCCGAGCGGGAGCGGGGCAGATACGCAGTATTTT
cdr3_aa: CASSPSGSGADTQYF
v_call: TRBV4-2
j_call: TRBJ2-3
clone_size: NA
d_call: TRBD2

cdr3_nt: TGTGCCAGCAGCAGGGGACAGGGCCTCAATCAGCCCCAGCATTTT
cdr3_aa: CASSRGQGLNQPQHF
v_call: TRBV6-5
j_call: TRBJ1-5
clone_size: NA
d_call: TRBD1

cdr3_nt: TGTGCCAGCAGCAAAGGTGGACAGCAGAATAGCAATCAGCCCCAGCATTTT
cdr3_aa: CASSKGGQQNSNQPQHF
v_call: TRBV21-1
j_call: TRBJ1-5
clone_size: NA
d_call: NA

cdr3_nt: TGTGCCACGCGGCGGGGGGCTTACCAAGAGACCCAGTACTTC
cdr3_aa: CATRRGAYQETQYF
v_call: TRBV2
j_call: TRBJ2-5
clone_size: NA
d_call: TRBD2

cdr3_nt: TGCGCCAGCAGCTTGATCACTAGCGGGAGGCAGGACAATGAGCAGTTCTTC
cdr3_aa: CASSLITSGRQDNEQFF
v_call: TRBV5-1
j_call: TRBJ2-1
clone_size: NA
d_call: TRBD2

cdr3_nt: TGTGCCAGCAGGGGGACTAGCGGGATCTACGAGCAGTACTTC
cdr3_aa: CASRGTSGIYEQYF
v_call: TRBV6-5
j_call: TRBJ2-7
clone_size: NA
d_call: TRBD2

cdr3_nt: TGTGCCAGCAGTTGGGCTAGCGGGGGCCCTCAAGAGACCCAGTACTTC
cdr3_aa: CASSWASGGPQETQYF
v_call: TRBV27
j_call: TRBJ2-5
clone_size: NA
d_call: TRBD2

cdr3_nt: TGTGCCACCAGCAGAGATCAGCAGGGGAGGGATGGCTACACCTTC
cdr3_aa: CATSRDQQGRDGYTF
v_call: TRBV15
j_call: TRBJ1-2
clone_size: NA
d_call: NA

cdr3_nt: TGTGCCAGCAGCTTTACGGGAGCGGGGTACGAGCAGTACTTC
cdr3_aa: CASSFTGAGYEQYF
v_call: TRBV13
j_call: TRBJ2-7
clone_size: NA
d_call: TRBD2

cdr3_nt: TGTGCCAGCAGCCTTCCGGGACAGATCGGGGAGCAGTACTTC
cdr3_aa: CASSLPGQIGEQYF
v_call: TRBV5-6
j_call: TRBJ2-7
clone_size: NA
d_call: TRBD1

cdr3_nt: TGTGCCAGCAGATCGACGGACAGGGGGCTTCTTCAGCCCCAGCATTTT
cdr3_aa: CASRSTDRGLLQPQHF
v_call: TRBV7-2
j_call: TRBJ1-5
clone_size: NA
d_call: TRBD1

cdr3_nt: TGTGCCAGCAGAACCCGACAGGGAGTAGGACAGCCCCAGCATTTT
cdr3_aa: CASRTRQGVGQPQHF
v_call: TRBV6-6
j_call: TRBJ1-5
clone_size: NA
d_call: TRBD1

cdr3_nt: TGTGCCAGTAGTATAGATCCGTCTCGACATATAGAAGCTTTCTTT
cdr3_aa: CASSIDPSRHIEAFF
v_call: TRBV19
j_call: TRBJ1-1
clone_size: NA
d_call: NA

cdr3_nt: TGTGCCAGCAGTCAAGGGGGAGGTGGAACTGAAGCTTTCTTT
cdr3_aa: CASSQGGGGTEAFF
v_call: TRBV2
j_call: TRBJ1-1
clone_size: NA
d_call: NA

cdr3_nt: TGTGCCACCAGTGATTTGTCTACGACTGGAAGCTACGAGCAGTACTTC
cdr3_aa: CATSDLSTTGSYEQYF
v_call: TRBV24-1
j_call: TRBJ2-7
clone_size: NA
d_call: NA

cdr3_nt: TGTGCCAGCAGCGCGGAGCGGGAGAGGTTCCACGAGCAGTACTTC
cdr3_aa: CASSAERERFHEQYF
v_call: TRBV7-2
j_call: TRBJ2-7
clone_size: NA
d_call: TRBD2

cdr3_nt: TGTGCCAGCAGTGGGGCCTGGGCATGGGAGCAGTTCTTC
cdr3_aa: CASSGAWAWEQFF
v_call: TRBV25-1
j_call: TRBJ2-1
clone_size: NA
d_call: NA

cdr3_nt: TGTGCCAGCACCTTATGGGACAGGGGTAATGAGCAGTTCTTC
cdr3_aa: CASTLWDRGNEQFF
v_call: TRBV11-3
j_call: TRBJ2-1
clone_size: once
d_call: TRBD1

cdr3_nt: TGTGCCAGCAGCTTAGAGGAGGAGGGCAATGAGCAGTTCTTC
cdr3_aa: CASSLEEEGNEQFF
v_call: TRBV13
j_call: TRBJ2-1
clone_size: few
d_call: NA

cdr3_nt: TGTGCCAGTAGTATGGGGACAAGGACCGGGGAGCTGTTTTTT
cdr3_aa: CASSMGTRTGELFF
v_call: TRBV19
j_call: TRBJ2-2
clone_size: once
d_call: NA

cdr3_nt: TGTGCCAGCAGCTTATCCACGGGGCGCGGGGGGGAGACCCAGTACTTC
cdr3_aa: CASSLSTGRGGETQYF
v_call: TRBV11-3
j_call: TRBJ2-5
clone_size: NA
d_call: TRBD2

cdr3_nt: TGCGCCAGCACCCCGGGACAGGGGAAAGCGAACACCGGGGAGCTGTTTTTT
cdr3_aa: CASTPGQGKANTGELFF
v_call: TRBV5-1
j_call: TRBJ2-2
clone_size: NA
d_call: TRBD1

cdr3_nt: TGTGCCAGTAGTAAAACAGGGGGCCAAAATAGCAATCAGCCCCAGCATTTT
cdr3_aa: CASSKTGGQNSNQPQHF
v_call: TRBV19
j_call: TRBJ1-5
clone_size: NA
d_call: TRBD1

cdr3_nt: TGTGCCAGTAGTATAGGGGAGGGTTACACCGGGGAGCTGTTTTTT
cdr3_aa: CASSIGEGYTGELFF
v_call: TRBV19
j_call: TRBJ2-2
clone_size: NA
d_call: TRBD2

cdr3_nt: TGTGCCGGGGGACTAGCGGGAGGGCATGAGCAGTTCTTC
cdr3_aa: CAGGLAGGHEQFF
v_call: TRBV12-3/TRBV12-4
j_call: TRBJ2-1
clone_size: NA
d_call: TRBD2

cdr3_nt: TGCCTCATCAGGGGGCCCGGCACAGATACGCAGTATTTT
cdr3_aa: CLIRGPGTDTQYF
v_call: TRBV29-1
j_call: TRBJ2-3
clone_size: NA
d_call: TRBD1

cdr3_nt: TGTGCCAGCAGCCGCCGAGGGGGGGGCCAGGGAAGGGACACTGAAGCTTTCTTT
cdr3_aa: CASSRRGGGQGRDTEAFF
v_call: TRBV9
j_call: TRBJ1-1
clone_size: few
d_call: NA

cdr3_nt: TGCAGCGTCGATCCCGGGACTAATCAAGAGACCCAGTACTTC
cdr3_aa: CSVDPGTNQETQYF
v_call: TRBV29-1
j_call: TRBJ2-5
clone_size: NA
d_call: TRBD2

cdr3_nt: TGTGCCAGCAGCTTGGTGGTGGGCGGGGGCACGGGTGAGCAGTTCTTC
cdr3_aa: CASSLVVGGGTGEQFF
v_call: TRBV5-6
j_call: TRBJ2-1
clone_size: NA
d_call: NA

cdr3_nt: TGTGCCAGCAGCCCCCGGGGTTTTGGTAGCGGACTACACTACGAGCAGTACTTC
cdr3_aa: CASSPRGFGSGLHYEQYF
v_call: TRBV11-3
j_call: TRBJ2-7
clone_size: NA
d_call: NA

cdr3_nt: TGCGCCAGCAGCCCCCCTCAAGCCAACTATGGCTACACCTTC
cdr3_aa: CASSPPQANYGYTF
v_call: TRBV5-1
j_call: TRBJ1-2
clone_size: NA
d_call: NA

cdr3_nt: TGTGCCACCAGTGATTTTGGGACTAGCGGGAGAGGCTACGAGCAGTACTTC
cdr3_aa: CATSDFGTSGRGYEQYF
v_call: TRBV24-1
j_call: TRBJ2-7
clone_size: NA
d_call: TRBD2

cdr3_nt: TGTGCCAGCAGCTTAGCCAGGGGAGAAGCTTTCTTT
cdr3_aa: CASSLARGEAFF
v_call: TRBV7-9
j_call: TRBJ1-1
clone_size: NA
d_call: NA